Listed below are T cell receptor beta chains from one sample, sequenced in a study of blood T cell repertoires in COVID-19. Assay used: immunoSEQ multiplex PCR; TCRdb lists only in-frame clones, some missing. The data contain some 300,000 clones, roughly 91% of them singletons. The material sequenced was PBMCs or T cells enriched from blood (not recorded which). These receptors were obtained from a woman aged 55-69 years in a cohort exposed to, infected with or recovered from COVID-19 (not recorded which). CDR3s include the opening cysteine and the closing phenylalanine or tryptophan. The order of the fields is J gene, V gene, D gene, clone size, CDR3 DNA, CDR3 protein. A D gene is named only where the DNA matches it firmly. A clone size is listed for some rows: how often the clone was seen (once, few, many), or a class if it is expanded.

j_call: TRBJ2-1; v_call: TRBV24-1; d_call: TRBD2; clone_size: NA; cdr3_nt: TGTGCCACCAGCCGAACTAGCGGGAGCATCCATGAGCAGTTCTTC; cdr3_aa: CATSRTSGSIHEQFF
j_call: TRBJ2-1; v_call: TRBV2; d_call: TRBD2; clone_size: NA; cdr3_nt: TGTGCCAGCAGTGCGGGACTAGCAAGATACAATGAGCAGTTCTTC; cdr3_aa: CASSAGLARYNEQFF
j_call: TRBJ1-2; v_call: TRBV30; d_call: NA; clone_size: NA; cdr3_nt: TGTGCCTGGTCCCTCAGGGAGGGCTATGGCTACACCTTC; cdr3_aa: CAWSLREGYGYTF
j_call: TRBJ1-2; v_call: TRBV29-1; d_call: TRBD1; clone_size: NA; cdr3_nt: TGCAGCGTTGCCAGGGGGCTAGAGTATGGCTACACCTTC; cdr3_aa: CSVARGLEYGYTF
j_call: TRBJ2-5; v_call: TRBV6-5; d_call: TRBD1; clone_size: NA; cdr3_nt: TGTGCCAGCAGTTACTCTGACAGGGGGGTGGAGACCCAGTACTTC; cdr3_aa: CASSYSDRGVETQYF
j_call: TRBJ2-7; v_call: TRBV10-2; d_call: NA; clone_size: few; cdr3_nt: TGCGCCAGCAGTGACGCCTACGAGCAGTACTTC; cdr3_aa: CASSDAYEQYF
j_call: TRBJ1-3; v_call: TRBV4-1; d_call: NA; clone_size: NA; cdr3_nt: TGCGCCAGCAGCCAAGACGGGGGAACTGGAAACACCATATATTTT; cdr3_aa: CASSQDGGTGNTIYF
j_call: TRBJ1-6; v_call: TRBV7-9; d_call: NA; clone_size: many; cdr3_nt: TGTGCCAGCAGCCGGAGTAATTCACCCCTCCACTTT; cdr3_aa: CASSRSNSPLHF
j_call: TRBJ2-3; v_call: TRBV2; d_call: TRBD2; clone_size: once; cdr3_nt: TGTGCCAGCAGGGATAGCGGGATTAGCACAGATACGCAGTATTTT; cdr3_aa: CASRDSGISTDTQYF
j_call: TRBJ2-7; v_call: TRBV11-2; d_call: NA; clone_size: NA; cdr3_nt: TGTGCCAGCCAAGGGACATACCTAAAAAACTACGAGCAGTACTTC; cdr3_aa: CASQGTYLKNYEQYF
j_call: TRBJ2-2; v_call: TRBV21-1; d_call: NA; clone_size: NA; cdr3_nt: TGTGCCAGCAGCAAAGCGGATACCCCACCCCCCCCCAGACCTAGGAGCACCGGGGAGCTGTTTTTT; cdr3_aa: CASSKADTPPPPRPRSTGELFF
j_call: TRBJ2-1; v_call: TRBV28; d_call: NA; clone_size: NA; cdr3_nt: TGTGCCAGCAGTTCCCTGGACAGCCGGTCCTACAATGAGCAGTTCTTC; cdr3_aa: CASSSLDSRSYNEQFF
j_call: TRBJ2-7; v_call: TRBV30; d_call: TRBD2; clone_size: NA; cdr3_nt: TGTGCCTGGAGCCTGGCGGGAGCCTCCTACGAGCAGTACTTC; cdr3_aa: CAWSLAGASYEQYF
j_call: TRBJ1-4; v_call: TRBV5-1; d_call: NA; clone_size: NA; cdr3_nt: TGCGCCAGCAGCTTGGAAGGAGGGGCAACTAATGAAAAACTGTTTTTT; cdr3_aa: CASSLEGGATNEKLFF
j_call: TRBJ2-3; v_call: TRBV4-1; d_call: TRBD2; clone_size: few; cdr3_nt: TGCGCCAGCAGCCAGGCGGGGGTTACGGATACGCAGTATTTT; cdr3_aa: CASSQAGVTDTQYF
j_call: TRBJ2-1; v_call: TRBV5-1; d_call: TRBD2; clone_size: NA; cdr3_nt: TGCGCCAGCAGCTTTAGCGGGAACAATGAGCAGTTCTTC; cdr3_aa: CASSFSGNNEQFF
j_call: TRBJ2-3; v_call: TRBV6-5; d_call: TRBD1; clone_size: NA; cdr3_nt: TGTGCCAGCAGGCGACAGGGTCATAGCACAGATACGCAGTATTTT; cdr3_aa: CASRRQGHSTDTQYF
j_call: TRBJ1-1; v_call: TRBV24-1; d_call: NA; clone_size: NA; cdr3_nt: TGTGCCACCAGTGACTCGACAGACCTGAACACTGAAGCTTTCTTT; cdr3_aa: CATSDSTDLNTEAFF
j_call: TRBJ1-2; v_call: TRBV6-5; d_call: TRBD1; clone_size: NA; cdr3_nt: TGTGCCAGCAGTTACGACAGGGGCTGGGGCTACACCTTC; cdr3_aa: CASSYDRGWGYTF
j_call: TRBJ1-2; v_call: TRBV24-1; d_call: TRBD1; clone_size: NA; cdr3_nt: TGTGCCACCAGTGACCGGGACAGAGCCTATGGCTACACCTTC; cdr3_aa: CATSDRDRAYGYTF
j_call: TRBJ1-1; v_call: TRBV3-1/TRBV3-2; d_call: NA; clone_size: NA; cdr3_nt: TGTGCCAGCAGCCATTTGGGGGGCACTGAAGCTTTCTTT; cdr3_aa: CASSHLGGTEAFF
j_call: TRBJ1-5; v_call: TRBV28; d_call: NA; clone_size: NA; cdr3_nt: TGTGCCAGCCAGCGGGGAGGTAACAATCAGCCCCAGCATTTT; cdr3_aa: CASQRGGNNQPQHF
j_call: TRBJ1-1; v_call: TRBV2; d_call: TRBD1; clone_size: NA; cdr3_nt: TGTGCCAGCAGTGGGGACAGTGATCGGAACACTGAAGCTTTCTTT; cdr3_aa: CASSGDSDRNTEAFF
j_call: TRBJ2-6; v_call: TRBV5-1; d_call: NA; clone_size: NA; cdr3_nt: TGCGCCAGCAGCTTGGAGGGGTCTGGGGCCAACGTCCTGACTTTC; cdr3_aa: CASSLEGSGANVLTF
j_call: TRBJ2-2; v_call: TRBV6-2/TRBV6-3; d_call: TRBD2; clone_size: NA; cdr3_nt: TGTGCCAGCAGTTACTTTCGACTAGCTGGGGACACCGGGGAGCTGTTTTTT; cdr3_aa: CASSYFRLAGDTGELFF
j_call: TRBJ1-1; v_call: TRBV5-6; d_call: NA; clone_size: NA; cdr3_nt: TGTGCCAGCAGCCCAGACGGGTTCCCGAACACTGAAGCTTTCTTT; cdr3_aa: CASSPDGFPNTEAFF
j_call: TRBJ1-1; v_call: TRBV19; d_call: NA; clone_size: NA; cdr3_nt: TGTGCCAGTAGTACCAGGGCAAAACAGGGAAATAGGAACACTGAAGCTTTCTTT; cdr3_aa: CASSTRAKQGNRNTEAFF
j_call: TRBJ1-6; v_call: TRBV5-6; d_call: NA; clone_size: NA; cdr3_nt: TGTGCCAGCAGCTTCAACTCCTATAATTCACCCCTCCACTTT; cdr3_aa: CASSFNSYNSPLHF
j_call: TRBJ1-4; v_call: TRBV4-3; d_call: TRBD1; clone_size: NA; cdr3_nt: TGCGCCAGCAGCCAAGGTTCGGGGACAGGGCGTAATGAAAAACTGTTTTTT; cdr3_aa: CASSQGSGTGRNEKLFF
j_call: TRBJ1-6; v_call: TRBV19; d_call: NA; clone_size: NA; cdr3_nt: TGTGCCAGTAGCCCGATTGGGACACAGAATTCACCCCTCCACTTT; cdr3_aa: CASSPIGTQNSPLHF
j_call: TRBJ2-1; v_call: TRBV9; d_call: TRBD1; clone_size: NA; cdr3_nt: TGTGCCAGCAGCGTAGCTGGGACAGGTTCCAACAATGAGCAGTTCTTC; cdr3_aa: CASSVAGTGSNNEQFF
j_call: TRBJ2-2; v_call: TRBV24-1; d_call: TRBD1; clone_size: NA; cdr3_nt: TGTGCCACCAGTGATTTTGCCAGGGGGCGCGCCGGGGAGCTGTTTTTT; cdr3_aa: CATSDFARGRAGELFF
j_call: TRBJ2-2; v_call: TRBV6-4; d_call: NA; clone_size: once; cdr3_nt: TGTGCCAGCAGTGACACTAGCCATTCGAACACCGGGGAGCTGTTTTTT; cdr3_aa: CASSDTSHSNTGELFF
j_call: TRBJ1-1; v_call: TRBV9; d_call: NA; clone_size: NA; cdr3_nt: TGTGCCAGCAGCGGAGACAGGAACACTGAAGCTTTCTTT; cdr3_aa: CASSGDRNTEAFF
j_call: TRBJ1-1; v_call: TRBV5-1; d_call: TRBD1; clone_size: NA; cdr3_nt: TGCGCCAGCAGCTTGGCGGGACAGTTGAACACTGAAGCTTTCTTT; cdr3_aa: CASSLAGQLNTEAFF
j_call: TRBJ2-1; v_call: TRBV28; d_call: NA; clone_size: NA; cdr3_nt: TGTGCCAGCAGTTATATGGCCGGGGAGCGGGTAGACAATGAGCAGTTCTTC; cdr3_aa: CASSYMAGERVDNEQFF
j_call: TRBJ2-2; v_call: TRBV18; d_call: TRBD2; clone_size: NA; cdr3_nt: TGTGCCAGCTCACCACCCGGACTAGCGAACACCGGGGAGCTGTTTTTT; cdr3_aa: CASSPPGLANTGELFF
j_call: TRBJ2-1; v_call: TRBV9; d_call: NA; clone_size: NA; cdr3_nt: TGTGCCAGCAGCCCAGTCGGGGAAACGGGGGATGAGCAGTTCTTC; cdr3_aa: CASSPVGETGDEQFF
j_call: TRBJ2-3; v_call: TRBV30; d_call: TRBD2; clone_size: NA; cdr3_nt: TGTGCCTGGAGTGTTCCTAGCGGGAGGACAGATACGCAGTATTTT; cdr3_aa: CAWSVPSGRTDTQYF
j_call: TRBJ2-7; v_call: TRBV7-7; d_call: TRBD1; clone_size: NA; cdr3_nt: TGTGCTAGCAGCGAGGACAGGGGCCACGAGCAGTACTTC; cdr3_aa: CASSEDRGHEQYF
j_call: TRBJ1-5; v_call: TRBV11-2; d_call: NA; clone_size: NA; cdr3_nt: TGTGCCAGCAGCAACGGGGGGCAGGGAAATCAGCCCCAGCATTTT; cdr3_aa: CASSNGGQGNQPQHF
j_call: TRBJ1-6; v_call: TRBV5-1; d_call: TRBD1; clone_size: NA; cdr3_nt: TGCGCCAGCAGCGGGGACAGGGGGAATTCACCCCTCCACTTT; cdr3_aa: CASSGDRGNSPLHF
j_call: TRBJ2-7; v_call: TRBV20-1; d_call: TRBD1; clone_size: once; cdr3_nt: TGCAGTGCTAGTATTGTGGGACAGGGCTCCGAGCAGTACTTC; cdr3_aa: CSASIVGQGSEQYF
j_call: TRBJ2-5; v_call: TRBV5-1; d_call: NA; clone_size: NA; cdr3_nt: TGCGCCAGCCGGCTTGGGGGGACGTACCAAGAGACCCAGTACTTC; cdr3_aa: CASRLGGTYQETQYF
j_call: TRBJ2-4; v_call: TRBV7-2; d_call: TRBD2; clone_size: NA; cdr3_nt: TGTGCCAGCAGCCCTTTGACTAGCGGGAGGGCCCCTAAAAACATTCAGTACTTC; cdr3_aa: CASSPLTSGRAPKNIQYF
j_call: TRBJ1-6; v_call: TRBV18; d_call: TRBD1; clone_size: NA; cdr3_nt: TGTGCCAGCTCAAACGAGGGACAGGGTGATTCACCCCTCCACTTT; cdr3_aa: CASSNEGQGDSPLHF
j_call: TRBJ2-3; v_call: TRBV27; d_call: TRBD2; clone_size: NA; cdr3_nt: TGTGCCAGCAGTTCTATAGCGGGACCCATAGTTCGGAATACGCAGTATTTT; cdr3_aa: CASSSIAGPIVRNTQYF
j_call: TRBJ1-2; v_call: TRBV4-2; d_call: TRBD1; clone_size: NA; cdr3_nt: TGTGCCAGCAGCCCCACCAGGGGACAGTACTATGGCTACACCTTC; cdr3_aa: CASSPTRGQYYGYTF
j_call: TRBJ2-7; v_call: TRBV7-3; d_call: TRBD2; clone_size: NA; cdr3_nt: TGTGCCAGCAGCTTAGGGCCAGGACTAGCGGGAGGTTACGAGCAGTACTTC; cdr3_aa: CASSLGPGLAGGYEQYF
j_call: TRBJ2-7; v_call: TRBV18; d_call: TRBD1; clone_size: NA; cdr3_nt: TGTGCCAGCTCACCACCGGTCCTCAGACAGGGGGGCGAGCAGTACTTC; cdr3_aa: CASSPPVLRQGGEQYF
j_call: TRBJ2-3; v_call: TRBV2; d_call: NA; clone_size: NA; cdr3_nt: TGTGCCAGCAGTGGGGGGGAGGCAGATACGCAGTATTTT; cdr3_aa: CASSGGEADTQYF
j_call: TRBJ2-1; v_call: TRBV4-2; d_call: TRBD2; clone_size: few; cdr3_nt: TGTGCCAGCAGCCAAGATCAACTAGCGGGACCTAATGAGCAGTTCTTC; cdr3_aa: CASSQDQLAGPNEQFF
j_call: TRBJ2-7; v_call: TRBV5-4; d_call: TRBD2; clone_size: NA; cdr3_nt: TGTGCCAGCAGCCCTGGGGAGCGGGAGGGAAACGAGCAGTACTTC; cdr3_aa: CASSPGEREGNEQYF
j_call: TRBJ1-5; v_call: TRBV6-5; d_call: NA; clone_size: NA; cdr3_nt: TGTGCCAGCAGCCGGAGAAGCAATCAGCCCCAGCATTTT; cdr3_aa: CASSRRSNQPQHF
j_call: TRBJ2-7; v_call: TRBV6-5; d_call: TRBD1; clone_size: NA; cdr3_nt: TGTGCCAGCAGCCGGACAGGGATCTCCTACGAGCAGTACTTC; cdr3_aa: CASSRTGISYEQYF